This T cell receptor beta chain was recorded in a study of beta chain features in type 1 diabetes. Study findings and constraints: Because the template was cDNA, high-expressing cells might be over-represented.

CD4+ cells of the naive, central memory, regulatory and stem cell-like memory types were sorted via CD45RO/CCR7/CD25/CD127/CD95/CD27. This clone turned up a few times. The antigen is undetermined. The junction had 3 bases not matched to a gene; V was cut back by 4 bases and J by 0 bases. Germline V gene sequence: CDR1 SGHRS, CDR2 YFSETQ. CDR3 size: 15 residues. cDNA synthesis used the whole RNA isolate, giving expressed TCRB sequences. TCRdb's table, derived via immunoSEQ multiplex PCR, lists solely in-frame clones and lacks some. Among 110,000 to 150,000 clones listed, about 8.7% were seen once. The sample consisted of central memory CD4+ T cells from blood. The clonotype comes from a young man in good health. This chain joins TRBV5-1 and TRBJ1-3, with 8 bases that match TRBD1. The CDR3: CASSPGGGSGNTIYF. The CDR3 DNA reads TGCGCCAGCAGCCCAGGGGGCGGCTCTGGAAACACCATATATTTT.